Below, 13 T cell receptor beta chains from the same sample are listed, as sequenced in a study of blood T cells in healthy people across ages (dated by TCRdb to between 2015 and 2017). Libraries were prepared through 5' RACE. TCRdb shows the sequencer as Illumina HiSeq 2500. The second PCR ran for about 7 to 11 cycles and used a J-beta primer mix along with a sample-barcoded 5' primer. The public reads were run again by TCRdb, first through fastp at Q25 and then through MiXCR, and only productive beta chains were kept. Each entry merges the rows of one CDR3 protein and shows their most common DNA and genes. The sample table lists some 1,000,000 distinct CDR3 sequences, around 27% of them with a count of one. Clones ranked in the top ten supply approximately 0.71% of the sample. The same specimen was also included in a second study, on T cells of mothers and their children.

Sequencing was performed on blood. These receptors all come from a girl aged 2 to 10 in good health.

A few counts support this clonotype. The J gene is TRBJ2-2, the V gene TRBV4-3, with a weak D call TRBD1 (7 bases). CDR3 length: 16 amino acids. V lost 1 base and J 4 bases, leaving 13 bases between the germline ends. Germline V CDR1 and CDR2: LGHNA, YSLEER. CDR3 residues: CASSQGRDSATGELFF. The CDR3 DNA is TGCGCCAGCAGCCAAGGGAGGGACAGTGCCACCGGGGAGCTGTTTTTT.

This clonotype has more than one count but fewer than ten. The chain links TRBV29-1 to TRBJ2-4; D might be TRBD1 or TRBD2, each matching 5 bases. Germline loops: CDR1 SQVTM, CDR2 ANQGSEA. Trimming cost V 4 bases and J 6 bases, with 19 bases left between them. The CDR3 totals 15 residues. The CDR3 region is CSVVVSGTATNIQYF. As DNA, the CDR3 is TGCAGCGTTGTCGTTTCCGGGACCGCTACAAACATTCAGTACTTC.

The chain recombines TRBV6-6 with TRBJ2-1; D is undetermined. CDR1 is MNHNY, CDR2 SVGAGI, per germline (reference sequence). The V end lost 2 bases, the J end lost 8 bases, and 4 bases lay between the germline ends. The CDR3 is made up of 11 amino acids. The CDR3 is CASSYVDEQFF. CDR3 DNA sequence: TGTGCCAGCAGTTACGTTGATGAGCAGTTCTTC.

This clonotype was seen a few times. The chain combines TRBV9 with TRBJ2-5; a possible D gene is TRBD1 (5 bases). Trimming left V 2 bases short and J 2 bases short, with 13 bases between. The CDR3 is 15 residues long. Germline assignment: CDR1 SGDLS and CDR2 YYNGEE. The CDR3 protein is CASSVTATVQETQYF. The CDR3 DNA reads as TGTGCCAGCAGCGTTACGGCGACAGTACAAGAGACCCAGTACTTC.

The chain combines TRBV6-1 with TRBJ2-5, with TRBD2 identical over 9 bases. The germline gives CDR1 MNHNS, CDR2 SASEGT. With V trimmed by 3 bases and J by 5 bases, 13 bases remained unmatched. This CDR3 is 17 amino acids long. DNA of the CDR3: TGTGCCAGCAGTGAGGGCGTGTTTAGCGGGAGTATGGAGACCCAGTACTTC. This encodes CASSEGVFSGSMETQYF.

This clonotype turned up a few times. The chain uses TRBV5-4 and TRBJ2-7, with D possibly being TRBD1 (6 bases). With 3 bases removed from V and 4 bases from J, the gap between germline ends came to 17 bases. CDR3 length: 15 amino acids. The germline V gene encodes CDR1 SGHNT and CDR2 YYREEE (reference sequence). CDR3 amino acids: CASSSTGNMLYEQYF. Here the CDR3 DNA reads TGTGCCAGCAGCTCAACAGGGAACATGTTGTACGAGCAGTACTTC.

This clonotype was detected a few times. The chain combines TRBV6-1 with TRBJ2-1; D perhaps matches TRBD2 (6 bases). The CDR3 is made up of 15 amino acids. The ends were cut back, 6 bases at V and 10 bases at J, with 22 bases in the middle. Germline CDR1 MNHNS, CDR2 SASEGT. The chain's CDR3 is CASSDPGLPPREQFF. The CDR3 DNA is TGTGCCAGCAGCGACCCGGGACTCCCCCCAAGGGAGCAGTTCTTC.

This sequence joins TRBV15 and TRBJ2-5; D possibly corresponds to TRBD1 (5 bases). TRBJ2-7 explains the end of the DNA better; the J call may be wrong. The CDR3 has 15 residues. The germline V gene has CDR1 LNHNV and CDR2 YYDKDF (reference sequence). The CDR3 nucleotides are TGTGCCACCAGCAGAGGACAGTCCTACTCCTACGAGCAGTACTTC. Its translation: CATSRGQSYSYEQYF.

The chain recombines TRBV28 with TRBJ2-6; TRBD1 is a possible D gene (6 bases). The CDR3 totals 17 residues. Germline V gene lookup returns CDR1 MDHEN and CDR2 SYDVKM. Trimming cost V 2 bases and J 3 bases, with 14 bases left between them. The CDR3 DNA reads TGTGCCAGCAGTTTAGCAGGGGAGAAGGGTGGGGCCAACGTCCTGACTTTC. Translating it yields CASSLAGEKGGANVLTF. The whole variable domain, remainder taken from reference TRBV28 and TRBJ2-6, is DVKVTQSSRYLVKRTGEKVFLECVQDMDHENMFWYRQDPGLGLRLIYFSYDVKMKEKGDIPEGYSVSREKKERFSLILESASTNQTSMYLCASSLAGEKGGANVLTFGAGSRLTVL.

This clonotype was counted only a few times. The V gene is TRBV20-1, the J gene TRBJ1-2, with D uncertain. V was pared by 4 bases and J by 5 bases, with 17 bases between. The CDR3 is made up of 14 amino acids. Germline V gives CDR1 DFQATT, CDR2 SNEGSKA (reference sequence). The CDR3 loop reads CSATPQERSYGYTF. DNA of the CDR3: TGCAGTGCTACACCCCAGGAACGGAGTTATGGCTACACCTTC.

This clonotype was detected only a few times. The chain is built from TRBV15 and TRBJ2-5; no clear D gene. The V and J ends lost 0 bases and 5 bases respectively, with 10 bases between them. Germline CDR1 is LNHNV and CDR2 is YYDKDF (reference sequence). The CDR3 totals 14 residues. The CDR3 region is CATSRDLVKETQYF. The CDR3 bases are TGTGCCACCAGCAGAGATCTGGTTAAGGAGACCCAGTACTTC.

The chain has TRBV12-3 or TRBV12-4 and TRBJ2-5, with 7 bases fitting TRBD2. The closer fit of TRBJ2-1 to the DNA end suggests the J call may be wrong. This CDR3 contains 14 residues. The CDR3 protein is CASSFHLGGNEQFF. DNA of the CDR3: TGTGCCAGCAGTTTCCATTTGGGGGGGAATGAGCAGTTCTTC.

The J gene is TRBJ2-3, the V gene TRBV3-1, with 8 bases matching TRBD2. Losses at the gene ends were 4 bases for V and 6 bases for J; bases not matched to a gene: 6. The CDR3 runs to 14 residues. Germline CDR1 reads LGHDT; CDR2 reads YNNKEL (reference sequence). Here the CDR3 reads CASSLLAGLDTQYF. Written as DNA, the CDR3 is TGTGCCAGCAGCCTCTTAGCGGGGCTCGATACGCAGTATTTT.